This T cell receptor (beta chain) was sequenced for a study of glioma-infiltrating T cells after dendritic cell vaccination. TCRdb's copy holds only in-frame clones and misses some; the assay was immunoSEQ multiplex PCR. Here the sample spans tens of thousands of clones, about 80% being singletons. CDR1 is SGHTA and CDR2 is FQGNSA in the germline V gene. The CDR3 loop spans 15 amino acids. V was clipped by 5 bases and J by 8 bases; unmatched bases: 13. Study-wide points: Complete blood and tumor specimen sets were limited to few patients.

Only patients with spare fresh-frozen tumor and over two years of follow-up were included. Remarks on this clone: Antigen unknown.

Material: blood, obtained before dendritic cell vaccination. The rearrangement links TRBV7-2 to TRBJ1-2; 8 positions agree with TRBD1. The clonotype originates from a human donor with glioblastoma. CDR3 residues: CASSQYIQGAEGYTF. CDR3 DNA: TGTGCCAGCAGCCAATATATTCAGGGGGCTGAGGGCTACACCTTC.